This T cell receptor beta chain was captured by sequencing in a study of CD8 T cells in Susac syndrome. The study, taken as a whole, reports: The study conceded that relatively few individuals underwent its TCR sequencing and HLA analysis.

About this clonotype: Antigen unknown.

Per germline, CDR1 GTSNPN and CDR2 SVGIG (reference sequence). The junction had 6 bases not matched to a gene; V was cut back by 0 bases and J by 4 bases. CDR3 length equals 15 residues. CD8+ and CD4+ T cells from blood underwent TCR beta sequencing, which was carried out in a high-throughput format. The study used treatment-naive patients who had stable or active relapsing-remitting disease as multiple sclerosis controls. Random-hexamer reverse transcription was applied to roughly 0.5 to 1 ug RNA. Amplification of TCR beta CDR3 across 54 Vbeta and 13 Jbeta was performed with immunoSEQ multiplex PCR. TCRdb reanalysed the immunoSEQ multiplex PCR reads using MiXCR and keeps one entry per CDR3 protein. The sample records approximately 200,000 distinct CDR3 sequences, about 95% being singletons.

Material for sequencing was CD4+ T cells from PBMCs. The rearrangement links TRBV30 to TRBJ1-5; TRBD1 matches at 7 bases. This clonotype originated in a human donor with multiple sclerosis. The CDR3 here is CAWSVFGQVNQPQHF. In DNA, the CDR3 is TGTGCCTGGAGTGTATTCGGACAGGTTAATCAGCCCCAGCATTTT.